Sequencing of this T cell receptor (beta chain) was carried out in a study of shared clonotypes between healthy human individuals. CD45RO-negative, CCR7-selected cells formed the naive CD8 fraction, which excluded terminally differentiated effector memory CD45RA+ cells. V lost 0 bases and J lost 6, with 7 bases in between. The germline gives CDR1 SGHRS, CDR2 YFSETQ. This CDR3 has 13 residues. Assay used: immunoSEQ multiplex PCR; TCRdb lists only in-frame clones, some missing. The sample contains roughly 2,000,000 clones, roughly 93% of which appear only once. The chain carries TRBV5-1 and TRBJ2-4; D remains unclear. Sample: naive CD8+ T cells from PBMCs. The receptor comes from a man between 18 and 29 years old in good health. Some clones in this sample may be carry-over from other donors' samples. CDR3 region: CASSLGAGNIQYF. Written as DNA, the CDR3 is TGCGCCAGCAGCTTGGGGGCTGGAAACATTCAGTACTTC.